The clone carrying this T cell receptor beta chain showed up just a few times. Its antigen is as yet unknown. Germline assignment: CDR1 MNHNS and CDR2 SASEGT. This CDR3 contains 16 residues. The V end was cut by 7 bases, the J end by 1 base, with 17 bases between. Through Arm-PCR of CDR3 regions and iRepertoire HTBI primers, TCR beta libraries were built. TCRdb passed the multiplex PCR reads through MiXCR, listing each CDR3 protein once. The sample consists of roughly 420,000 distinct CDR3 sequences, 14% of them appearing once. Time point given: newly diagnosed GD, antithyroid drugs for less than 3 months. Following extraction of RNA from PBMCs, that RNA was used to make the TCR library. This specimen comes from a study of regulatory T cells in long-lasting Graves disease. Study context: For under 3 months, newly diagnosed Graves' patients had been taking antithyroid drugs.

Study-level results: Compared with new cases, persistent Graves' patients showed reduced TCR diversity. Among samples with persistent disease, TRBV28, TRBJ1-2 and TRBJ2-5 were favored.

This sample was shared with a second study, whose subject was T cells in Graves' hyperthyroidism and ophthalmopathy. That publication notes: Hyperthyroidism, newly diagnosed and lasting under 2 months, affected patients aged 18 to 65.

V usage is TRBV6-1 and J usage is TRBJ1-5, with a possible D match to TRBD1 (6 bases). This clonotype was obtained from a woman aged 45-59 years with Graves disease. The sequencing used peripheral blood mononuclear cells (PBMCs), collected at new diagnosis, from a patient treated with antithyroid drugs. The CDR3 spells CASTSGETWSNQPQHF. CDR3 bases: TGTGCCAGCACCTCAGGGGAGACATGGAGCAATCAGCCCCAGCATTTT.